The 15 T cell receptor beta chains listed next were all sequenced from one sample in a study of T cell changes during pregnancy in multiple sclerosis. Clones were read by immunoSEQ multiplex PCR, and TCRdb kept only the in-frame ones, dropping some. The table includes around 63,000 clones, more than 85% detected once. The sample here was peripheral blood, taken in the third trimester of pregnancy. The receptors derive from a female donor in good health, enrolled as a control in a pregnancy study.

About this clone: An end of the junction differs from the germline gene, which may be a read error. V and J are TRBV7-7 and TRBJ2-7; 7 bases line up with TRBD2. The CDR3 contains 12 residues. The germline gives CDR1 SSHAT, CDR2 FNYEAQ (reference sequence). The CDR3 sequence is CASSTGGYEQYF. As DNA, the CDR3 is TGTGCTAGCAGCACGGGAGGTTACGAGCAGTACTTC.

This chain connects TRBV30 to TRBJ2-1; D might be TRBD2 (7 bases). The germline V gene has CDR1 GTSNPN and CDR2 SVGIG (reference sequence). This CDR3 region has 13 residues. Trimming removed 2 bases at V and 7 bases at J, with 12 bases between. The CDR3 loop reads CAWSRGAGNEQFF. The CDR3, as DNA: TGTGCCTGGAGTCGGGGGGCCGGGAATGAGCAGTTCTTC.

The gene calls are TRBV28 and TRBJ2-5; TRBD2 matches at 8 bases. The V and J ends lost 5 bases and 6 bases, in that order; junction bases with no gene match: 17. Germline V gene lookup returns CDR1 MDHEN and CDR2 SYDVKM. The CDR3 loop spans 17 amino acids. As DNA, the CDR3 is TGTGCCAGCAGTCCCGCCGGGGGAAGCGGGAGTCAAAAGACCCAGTACTTC. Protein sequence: CASSPAGGSGSQKTQYF. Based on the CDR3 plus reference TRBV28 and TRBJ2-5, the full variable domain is DVKVTQSSRYLVKRTGEKVFLECVQDMDHENMFWYRQDPGLGLRLIYFSYDVKMKEKGDIPEGYSVSREKKERFSLILESASTNQTSMYLCASSPAGGSGSQKTQYFGPGTRLLVL.

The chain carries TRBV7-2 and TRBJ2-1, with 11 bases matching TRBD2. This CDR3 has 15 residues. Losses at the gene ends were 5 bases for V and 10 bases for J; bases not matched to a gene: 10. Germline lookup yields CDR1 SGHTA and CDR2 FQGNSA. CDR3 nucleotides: TGTGCCAGCAGCCCAGGGGGTAGCGGGGGGGCCGAGCAGTTCTTC. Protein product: CASSPGGSGGAEQFF.

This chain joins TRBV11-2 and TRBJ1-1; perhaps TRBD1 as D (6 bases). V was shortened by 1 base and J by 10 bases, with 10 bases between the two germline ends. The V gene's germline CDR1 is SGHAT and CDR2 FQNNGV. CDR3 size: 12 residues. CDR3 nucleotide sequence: TGTGCCAGCAGCTTAGGAGGGGGGGGAGCTTTCTTT. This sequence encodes CASSLGGGGAFF.

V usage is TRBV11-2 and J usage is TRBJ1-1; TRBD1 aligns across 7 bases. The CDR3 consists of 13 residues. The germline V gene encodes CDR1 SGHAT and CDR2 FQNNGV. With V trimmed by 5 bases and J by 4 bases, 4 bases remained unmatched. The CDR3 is CASSPTGVTEAFF. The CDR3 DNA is TGTGCCAGCAGCCCCACAGGGGTCACTGAAGCTTTCTTT. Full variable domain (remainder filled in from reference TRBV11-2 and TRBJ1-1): EAGVAQSPRYKIIEKRQSVAFWCNPISGHATLYWYQQILGQGPKLLIQFQNNGVVDDSQLPKDRFSAERLKGVDSTLKIQPAKLEDSAVYLCASSPTGVTEAFFGQGTRLTVV.

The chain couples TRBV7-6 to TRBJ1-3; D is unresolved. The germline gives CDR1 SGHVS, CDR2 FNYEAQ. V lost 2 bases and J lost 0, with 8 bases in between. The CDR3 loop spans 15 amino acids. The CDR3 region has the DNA TGTGCCAGCAGCTTAAAGTTCAGCTCTGGAAACACCATATATTTT. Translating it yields CASSLKFSSGNTIYF.

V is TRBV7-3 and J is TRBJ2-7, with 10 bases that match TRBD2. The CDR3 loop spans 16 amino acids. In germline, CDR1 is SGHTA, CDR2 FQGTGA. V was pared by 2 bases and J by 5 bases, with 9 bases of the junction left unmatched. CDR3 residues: CASSLAPTSGLNEQYF. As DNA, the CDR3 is TGTGCCAGCAGCTTAGCCCCGACTAGCGGGCTGAACGAGCAGTACTTC.

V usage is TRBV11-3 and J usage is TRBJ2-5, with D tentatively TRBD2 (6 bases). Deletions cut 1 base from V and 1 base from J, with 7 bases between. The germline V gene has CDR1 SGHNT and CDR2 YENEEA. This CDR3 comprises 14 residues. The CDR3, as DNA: TGTGCCAGCAGCTTAGTAGCGGCCCAAGAGACCCAGTACTTC. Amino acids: CASSLVAAQETQYF.

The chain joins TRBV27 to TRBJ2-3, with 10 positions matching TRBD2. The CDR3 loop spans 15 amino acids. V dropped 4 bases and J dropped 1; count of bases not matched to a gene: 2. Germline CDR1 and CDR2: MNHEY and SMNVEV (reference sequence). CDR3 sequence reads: CASSYGTSGTDTQYF. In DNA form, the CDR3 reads TGTGCCAGCAGTTATGGGACTAGCGGCACAGATACGCAGTATTTT.

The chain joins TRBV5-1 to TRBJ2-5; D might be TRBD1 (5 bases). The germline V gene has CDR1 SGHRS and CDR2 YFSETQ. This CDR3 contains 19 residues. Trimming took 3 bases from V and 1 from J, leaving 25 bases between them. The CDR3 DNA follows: TGCGCCAGCAGCTCCATTGACAGCGAAGGACCCCTTACCCAAGAGACCCAGTACTTC. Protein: CASSSIDSEGPLTQETQYF.

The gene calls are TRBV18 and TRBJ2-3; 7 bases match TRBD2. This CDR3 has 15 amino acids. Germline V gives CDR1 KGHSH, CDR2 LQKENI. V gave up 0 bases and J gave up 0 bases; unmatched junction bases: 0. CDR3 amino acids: CASSPPSGSTDTQYF. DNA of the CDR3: TGTGCCAGCTCACCACCTAGCGGGAGCACAGATACGCAGTATTTT.

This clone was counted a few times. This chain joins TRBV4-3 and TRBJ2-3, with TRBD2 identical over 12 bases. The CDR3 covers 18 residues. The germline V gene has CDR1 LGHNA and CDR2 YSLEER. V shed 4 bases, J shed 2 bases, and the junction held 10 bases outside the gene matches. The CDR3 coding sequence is TGCGCCAGCAGCCCCCTACTAGCGGGGGGCCCGGACACAGATACGCAGTATTTT. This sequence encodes CASSPLLAGGPDTDTQYF.

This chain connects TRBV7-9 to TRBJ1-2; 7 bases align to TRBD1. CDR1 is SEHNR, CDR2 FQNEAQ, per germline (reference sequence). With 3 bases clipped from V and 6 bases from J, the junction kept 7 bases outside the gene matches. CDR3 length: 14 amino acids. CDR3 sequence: CASSFVTGMDGYTF. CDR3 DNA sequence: TGTGCCAGCAGCTTCGTGACAGGGATGGATGGCTACACCTTC.

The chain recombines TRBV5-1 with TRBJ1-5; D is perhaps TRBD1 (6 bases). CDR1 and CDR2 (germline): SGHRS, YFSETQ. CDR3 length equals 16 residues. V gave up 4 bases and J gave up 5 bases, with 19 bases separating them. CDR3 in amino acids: CASSPTGGAQDQPQHF. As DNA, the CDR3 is TGCGCCAGCAGCCCAACCGGGGGGGCGCAGGATCAGCCCCAGCATTTT.